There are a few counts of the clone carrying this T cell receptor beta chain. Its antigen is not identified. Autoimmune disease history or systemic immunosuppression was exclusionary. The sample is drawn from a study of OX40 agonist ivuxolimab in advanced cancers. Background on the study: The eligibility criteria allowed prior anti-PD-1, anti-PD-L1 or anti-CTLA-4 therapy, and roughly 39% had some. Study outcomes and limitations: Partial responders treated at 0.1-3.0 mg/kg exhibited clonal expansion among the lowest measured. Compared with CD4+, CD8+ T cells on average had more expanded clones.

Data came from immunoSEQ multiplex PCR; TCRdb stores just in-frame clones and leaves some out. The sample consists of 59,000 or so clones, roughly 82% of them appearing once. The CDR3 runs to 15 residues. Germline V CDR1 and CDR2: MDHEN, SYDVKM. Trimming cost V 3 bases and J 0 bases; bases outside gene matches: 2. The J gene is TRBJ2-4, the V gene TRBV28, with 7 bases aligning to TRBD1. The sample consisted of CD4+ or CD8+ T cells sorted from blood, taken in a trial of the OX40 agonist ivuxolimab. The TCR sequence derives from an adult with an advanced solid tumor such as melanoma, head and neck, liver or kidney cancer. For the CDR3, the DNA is TGTGCCAGCAGTTTGGGACAGATAGCCAAAAACATTCAGTACTTC. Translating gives CASSLGQIAKNIQYF. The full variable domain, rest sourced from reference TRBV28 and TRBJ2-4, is DVKVTQSSRYLVKRTGEKVFLECVQDMDHENMFWYRQDPGLGLRLIYFSYDVKMKEKGDIPEGYSVSREKKERFSLILESASTNQTSMYLCASSLGQIAKNIQYFGAGTRLSVL.